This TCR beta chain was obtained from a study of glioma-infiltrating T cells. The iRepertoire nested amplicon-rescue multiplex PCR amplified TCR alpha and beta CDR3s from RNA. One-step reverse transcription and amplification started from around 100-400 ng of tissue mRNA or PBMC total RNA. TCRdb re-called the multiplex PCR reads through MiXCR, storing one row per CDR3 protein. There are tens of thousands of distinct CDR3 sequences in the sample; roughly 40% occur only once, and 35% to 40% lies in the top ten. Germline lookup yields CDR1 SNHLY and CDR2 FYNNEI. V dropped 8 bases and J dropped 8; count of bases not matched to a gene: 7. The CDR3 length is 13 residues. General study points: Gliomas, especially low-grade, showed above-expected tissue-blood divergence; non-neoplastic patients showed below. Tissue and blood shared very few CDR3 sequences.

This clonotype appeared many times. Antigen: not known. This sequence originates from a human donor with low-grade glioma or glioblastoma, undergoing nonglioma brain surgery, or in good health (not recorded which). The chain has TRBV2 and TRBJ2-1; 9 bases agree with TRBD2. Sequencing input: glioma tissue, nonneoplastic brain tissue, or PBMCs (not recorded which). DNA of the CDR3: TGTGCCAGCGCAGGAGTAGCGGGAGATGAGCAGTTCTTC. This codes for CASAGVAGDEQFF.